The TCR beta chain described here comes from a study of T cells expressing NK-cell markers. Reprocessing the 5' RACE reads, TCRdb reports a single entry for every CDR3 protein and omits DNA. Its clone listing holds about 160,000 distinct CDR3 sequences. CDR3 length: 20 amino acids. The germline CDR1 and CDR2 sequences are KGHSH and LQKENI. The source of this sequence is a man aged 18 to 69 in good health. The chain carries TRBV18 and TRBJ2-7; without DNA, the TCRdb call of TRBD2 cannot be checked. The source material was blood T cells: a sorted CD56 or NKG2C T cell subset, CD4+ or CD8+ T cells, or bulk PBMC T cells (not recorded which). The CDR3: CASSPLPSGTSMLPPHEQYF.